These 23 T cell receptor beta chains were all obtained from the same sample, sequenced in a study of long-term antiretroviral therapy in people with HIV. Run at survey level, the immunoSEQ assay was version v3.0. The method was immunoSEQ multiplex PCR; TCRdb's version includes in-frame clones alone and lacks a portion of them. The sample records approximately 11,000 clones, more than 85% being singletons. The sample here was unsorted PBMCs, taken 0.2 years before starting antiretroviral therapy. All receptors come from a woman in her forties with HIV.

The V call is TRBV2, the J call TRBJ1-4; tentative D call: TRBD1 (5 bases). Germline CDR1 and CDR2: SNHLY and FYNNEI. The CDR3 runs to 14 residues. Trimming cost V 11 bases and J 9 bases, with 22 bases left between them. CDR3 bases: TGTGCCTTAAAAGGGACCGTCGTTGGGAAAAAACTGTTTTTT. This codes for CALKGTVVGKKLFF.

The chain has TRBV18 and TRBJ1-6, with D possibly TRBD1 on 5 matching bases. CDR1 is KGHSH, CDR2 LQKENI, per germline. Trimming took 6 bases from V and 9 from J, leaving 18 bases between them. The CDR3 length is 15 residues. The CDR3 protein is CASSLEGPKVSPLHF. In DNA, the CDR3 is TGTGCCAGCTCTTTGGAGGGGCCCAAGGTTTCACCCCTCCACTTT. Supplemented by reference TRBV18 and TRBJ1-6, the full variable domain reads NAGVMQNPRHLVRRRGQEARLRCSPMKGHSHVYWYRQLPEEGLKFMVYLQKENIIDESGMPKERFSAEFPKEGPSILRIQQVVRGDSAAYFCASSLEGPKVSPLHFGNGTRLTVT.

In nucleotides, the CDR3 is TGTGCCAGCAGCGATATACAGGGATTGAATGTCAATGAGCAGTTCTTC. Residues: CASSDIQGLNVNEQFF. The chain is built from TRBV9 and TRBJ2-1; D perhaps matches TRBD1 (6 bases). V was trimmed by 3 bases and J by 6 bases, leaving 19 bases between them. The V gene's germline CDR1 is SGDLS and CDR2 YYNGEE. The CDR3 length is 16 residues.

This clone was counted once. The chain links TRBV7-2 to TRBJ1-1; D is possibly TRBD1 (5 bases). Trimming shortened V by 4 bases and J by 1 base, and 13 bases separated the two germline ends. This CDR3 spans 15 amino acids. The germline V gene encodes CDR1 SGHTA and CDR2 FQGNSA. The CDR3 DNA is TGTGCCAGCAGCTCCTACGGGGCGAGGAACACTGAAGCTTTCTTT. Translation gives CASSSYGARNTEAFF.

V usage is TRBV7-2 and J usage is TRBJ2-7; perhaps D is TRBD1 or TRBD2 (6 bases each). The CDR3 loop spans 13 amino acids. Trimming shortened V by 5 bases and J by 6 bases, and 14 bases separated the two germline ends. Germline V CDR1 and CDR2: SGHTA, FQGNSA. In nucleotides, the CDR3 is TGTGCCAGCAGCGTCTTACAGGGAGGCGAGCAGTACTTC. Protein product: CASSVLQGGEQYF.

The table lists this clone with a count of one. The V call is TRBV7-8, the J call TRBJ2-5, with TRBD2 matching over 11 bases. The ends lost 2 bases at V and 5 bases at J; junction bases unmatched: 7. CDR1 SGHVS and CDR2 FQNEAQ come from the germline V gene. The CDR3 is 16 amino acids. CDR3 sequence (DNA): TGTGCCAGCAGCTTAAATAGCGGGGGGGCGGGTGAGACCCAGTACTTC. This encodes CASSLNSGGAGETQYF. The entire variable domain, with the rest obtained from reference TRBV7-8 and TRBJ2-5, is as follows: GAGVSQSPRYKVAKRGQDVALRCDPISGHVSLFWYQQALGQGPEFLTYFQNEAQLDKSGLPSDRFFAERPEGSVSTLKIQRTQQEDSAVYLCASSLNSGGAGETQYFGPGTRLLVL.

The V and J genes are TRBV10-2 and TRBJ2-7; D gene uncertain. The CDR3 loop spans 11 amino acids. The germline gives CDR1 WSHSY, CDR2 SAAADI. Trimming cost V 9 bases and J 4 bases, with 10 bases left between them. The DNA for the CDR3 is TGCGCCAGTCGCCTGGGTTACGAGCAGTACTTC. It codes for CASRLGYEQYF.

The table lists this clone with a count of one. The V gene is TRBV10-1, the J gene TRBJ1-2, with 10 bases fitting TRBD1. There are 16 residues in the CDR3. Germline trimming cut 6 bases from V and 2 bases from J; bases unmatched to any gene: 9. Germline assignment: CDR1 WNHNN and CDR2 SYGVQD (reference sequence). The CDR3 DNA sequence: TGCGCCAGCAGGGGAACCGGACAGGGGGAGAACTATGGCTACACCTTC. Its translation is CASRGTGQGENYGYTF.

This sequence joins TRBV7-7 and TRBJ2-5; possible D gene TRBD2, 7 bases. This CDR3 is 13 amino acids long. Looked up from germline, CDR1 is SSHAT and CDR2 is FNYEAQ (reference sequence). Trimming removed 5 bases from V and 5 bases from J, with 12 bases in between. The CDR3 DNA is TGTGCCAGCAGCCCGGGGGGCCGGGAGACCCAGTACTTC. It is translated as CASSPGGRETQYF. The complete variable domain, with remaining parts taken from reference TRBV7-7 and TRBJ2-5, reads GAGVSQSPRYKVTKRGQDVTLRCDPISSHATLYWYQQALGQGPEFLTYFNYEAQPDKSGLPSDRFSAERPEGSISTLTIQRTEQRDSAMYRCASSPGGRETQYFGPGTRLLVL.

The chain recombines TRBV7-9 with TRBJ1-1; maybe TRBD1 (6 bases). Per germline, CDR1 SEHNR and CDR2 FQNEAQ (reference sequence). Trimming cost V 1 base and J 5 bases, with 11 bases left between them. This CDR3 comprises 14 residues. The CDR3 DNA reads as TGTGCCAGCAGCTTAGAGGGGGGAGTGACTGAAGCTTTCTTT. It encodes CASSLEGGVTEAFF.

This chain joins TRBV18 and TRBJ1-4, with 10 positions matching TRBD1. Trimming took 4 bases from V and 7 from J; bases not matched to a gene: 9. Germline loops: CDR1 KGHSH, CDR2 LQKENI. The CDR3 consists of 16 residues. CDR3 sequence (DNA): TGTGCCAGCTCACGGACAGGGGGTAATTACCTTGAAAAACTGTTTTTT. Translated, it gives CASSRTGGNYLEKLFF.

The CDR3 sequence is CSVEDLGQGITGELFF. The CDR3, as DNA: TGCAGCGTTGAAGATCTGGGACAGGGAATAACCGGGGAGCTGTTTTTT. This chain links TRBV29-1 with TRBJ2-2; 9 bases map to TRBD1. V shed 0 bases and J 5 bases; nucleotides not matched to a gene: 7. This CDR3 region has 16 residues. Germline CDR1 SQVTM, CDR2 ANQGSEA.

J is TRBJ2-7 and V is TRBV19; 7 nucleotides align to TRBD1. CDR1 LNHDA and CDR2 SQIVND come from the germline V gene (reference sequence). V lost 7 bases and J lost 2; bases outside the gene matches: 8. This CDR3 has 14 amino acids. The CDR3 protein is CASKQGIGAYEQYF. Written as DNA, the CDR3 is TGTGCCAGTAAACAGGGGATAGGGGCCTACGAGCAGTACTTC.

The rearrangement uses TRBV14 and TRBJ1-6; a weak D match, TRBD1 (5 bases). The CDR3 loop spans 13 amino acids. The germline V gene encodes CDR1 SGHDN and CDR2 FVKESK. Trimming took off 0 bases at V and 12 bases at J, with 9 bases between the two ends. CDR3: CASSQEIRGPLHF. As DNA, the CDR3 is TGTGCCAGCAGCCAAGAAATAAGGGGACCCCTCCACTTT.

The J gene is TRBJ1-2, the V gene TRBV7-2, with D tentatively TRBD1 (5 bases). V lost 1 base to trimming and J lost 6 bases, with 9 bases between them. Looked up from germline, CDR1 is SGHTA and CDR2 is FQGNSA. The CDR3 is made up of 13 amino acids. The CDR3 coding sequence is TGTGCCAGCAGCTTAGTTTCGGGGGATGGCTACACCTTC. It yields the protein CASSLVSGDGYTF.

V is TRBV28 and J is TRBJ2-7; D is tentatively TRBD1 or TRBD2 (5 bases each). Trimming removed 4 bases at V and 5 bases at J, with 15 bases between. Germline assignment: CDR1 MDHEN and CDR2 SYDVKM. The CDR3 extends over 14 amino acids. In nucleotides, the CDR3 is TGTGCCAGCAGTTCGGGCCGCCGAGGGGACGAGCAGTACTTC. Translation gives CASSSGRRGDEQYF.

The CDR3 loop reads CASSPGTVSTEAFF. The DNA for the CDR3 is TGTGCCAGCAGCCCCGGGACAGTGTCCACTGAAGCTTTCTTT. The chain combines TRBV13 with TRBJ1-1; TRBD1 agrees at 7 bases. Germline V CDR1 and CDR2: PRHDT, FYEKMQ (reference sequence). The CDR3 has 14 residues. V lost 5 bases, J lost 4 bases, and 7 bases stayed unmatched.

This clone was recorded only once. Other nucleotide sequences in the sample specify the same CDR3. The chain joins TRBV6-5 to TRBJ1-2, with D perhaps TRBD1 (5 bases). The CDR3 totals 16 residues. The germline V gene has CDR1 MNHEY and CDR2 SVGAGI. V lost 0 bases to trimming and J lost 5 bases, with 16 bases between them. CDR3 nucleotide sequence: TGTGCCAGCAGTTACTCGCGTACGGGGGGTGGGTATGGCTACACCTTC. Translated: CASSYSRTGGGYGYTF.

The chain links TRBV5-6 to TRBJ2-3; TRBD2 aligns across 12 bases. J gave up 1 base and V 3 bases, and 9 bases lay outside the gene matches. Germline lookup yields CDR1 SGHDT and CDR2 YYEEEE. CDR3 length: 18 residues. The CDR3 DNA is TGTGCCAGCAGCTGGAGTCTAGCGGGGGGGCCGGGCACAGATACGCAGTATTTT. This codes for CASSWSLAGGPGTDTQYF. The whole variable domain, remainder taken from reference TRBV5-6 and TRBJ2-3, is DAGVTQSPTHLIKTRGQQVTLRCSPKSGHDTVSWYQQALGQGPQFIFQYYEEEERQRGNFPDRFSGHQFPNYSSELNVNALLLGDSALYLCASSWSLAGGPGTDTQYFGPGTRLTVL.

The chain is built from TRBV5-1 and TRBJ2-5; D gene unclear. V was cut by 0 bases and J by 2 bases, with 11 bases left in between. CDR3 size: 15 residues. Germline CDR1 is SGHRS and CDR2 is YFSETQ. CDR3 protein: CASSLVAALQETQYF. CDR3 DNA sequence: TGCGCCAGCAGCTTGGTTGCGGCACTACAAGAGACCCAGTACTTC.

The rearrangement joins TRBV10-3 to TRBJ1-2; D gene ambiguous. The CDR3 contains 15 residues. V was clipped by 0 bases and J by 0 bases, with 8 bases between them. The germline V gene has CDR1 ENHRY and CDR2 SYGVKD. The CDR3 bases are TGTGCCATCAGTGAGTCGGATTCAGCTAACTATGGCTACACCTTC. This gives the protein CAISESDSANYGYTF.

This clone appeared once. This rearrangement joins TRBV30 to TRBJ1-6; the match to TRBD1 covers 7 bases. The junction had 12 bases not matched to a gene; V was cut back by 5 bases and J by 2 bases. Germline V gene lookup returns CDR1 GTSNPN and CDR2 SVGIG (reference sequence). The CDR3 loop spans 17 amino acids. CDR3 sequence (DNA): TGTGCCTGGGCAGGGGACAGCGAAAAAACCTATAATTCACCCCTCCACTTT. The encoded protein is CAWAGDSEKTYNSPLHF. Full variable domain (remainder filled in from reference TRBV30 and TRBJ1-6): SQTIHQWPATLVQPVGSPLSLECTVEGTSNPNLYWYRQAAGRGLQLLFYSVGIGQISSEVPQNLSASRPQDRQFILSSKKLLLSDSGFYLCAWAGDSEKTYNSPLHFGNGTRLTVT.

The CDR3 region has the DNA TGTGCCAGCAGCTTAGGACAGGGGGACATTCAGTACTTC. It is translated as CASSLGQGDIQYF. The V call is TRBV7-2, the J call TRBJ2-4; 9 bases agree with TRBD1. Trimming at V came to 1 base and at J to 8 bases, leaving 0 bases not matched to a gene. CDR1 is SGHTA and CDR2 is FQGNSA in the germline V gene. This CDR3 contains 13 residues.